What follows describes a single T cell receptor (beta chain). As yet, its antigen is unknown. The record originates from a study of Ad26.COV2.S vaccination and SARS-CoV-2 variants. Sequencing was performed with immunoSEQ multiplex PCR; in TCRdb, only in-frame clones are kept and a portion is missing. The top ten clones hold 3.5% to 4.5% of a sample with about 350,000 clones, 92% of them seen once. Study results and limitations: It was reported that spike-specific CD8+ and CD4+ T cell responses were substantially broad after vaccination.

This clonotype was obtained from a human donor who had recovered from COVID-19. The source material was peripheral blood, sampled after recovery from COVID-19.

The CDR3 sequence: CASSPLFAGVEDEQFF. DNA of the CDR3: TGTGCCAGCAGCCCCTTGTTTGCGGGGGTCGAGGATGAGCAGTTCTTC. The chain has TRBV7-9 and TRBJ2-1, with TRBD2 matching over 7 bases. Per the germline V gene, CDR1 is SEHNR and CDR2 is FQNEAQ (reference sequence). The length of the CDR3 is 16 residues. Germline trimming cut 5 bases from V and 8 bases from J; bases unmatched to any gene: 15.